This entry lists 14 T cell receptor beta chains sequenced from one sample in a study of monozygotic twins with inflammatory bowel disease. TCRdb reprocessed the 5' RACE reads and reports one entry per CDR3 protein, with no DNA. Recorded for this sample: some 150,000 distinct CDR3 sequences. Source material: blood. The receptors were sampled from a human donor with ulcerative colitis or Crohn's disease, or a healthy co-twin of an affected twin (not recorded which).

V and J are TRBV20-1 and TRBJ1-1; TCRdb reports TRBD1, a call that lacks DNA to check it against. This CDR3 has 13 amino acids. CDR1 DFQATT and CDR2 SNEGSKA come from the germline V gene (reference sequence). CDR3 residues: CSAIVGGNTEAFF.

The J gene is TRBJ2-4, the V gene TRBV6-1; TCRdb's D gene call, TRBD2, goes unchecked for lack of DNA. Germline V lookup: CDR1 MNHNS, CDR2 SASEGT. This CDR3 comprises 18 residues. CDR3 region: CASSLGATGPIAKNIQYF.

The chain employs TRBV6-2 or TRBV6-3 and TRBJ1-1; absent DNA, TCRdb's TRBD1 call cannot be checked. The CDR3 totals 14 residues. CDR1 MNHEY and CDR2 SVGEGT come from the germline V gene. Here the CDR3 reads CASSYGGRNTEAFF.

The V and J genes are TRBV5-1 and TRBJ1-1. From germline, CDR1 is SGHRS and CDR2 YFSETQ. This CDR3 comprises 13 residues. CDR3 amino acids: CASSLGVNTEAFF.

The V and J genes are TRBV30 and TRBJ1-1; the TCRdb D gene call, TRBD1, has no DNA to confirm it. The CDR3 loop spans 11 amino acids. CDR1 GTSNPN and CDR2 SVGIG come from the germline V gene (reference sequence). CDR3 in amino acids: CAWRSGGRAFF.

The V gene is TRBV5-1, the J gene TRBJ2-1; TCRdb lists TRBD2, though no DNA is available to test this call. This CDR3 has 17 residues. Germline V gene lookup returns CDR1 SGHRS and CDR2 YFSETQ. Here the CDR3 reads CASSPLAGDNSLNEQFF.

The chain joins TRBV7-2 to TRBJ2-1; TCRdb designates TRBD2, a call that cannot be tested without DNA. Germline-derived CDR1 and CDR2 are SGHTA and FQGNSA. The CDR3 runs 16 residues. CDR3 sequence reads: CASGQLRTSGSYEQFF.

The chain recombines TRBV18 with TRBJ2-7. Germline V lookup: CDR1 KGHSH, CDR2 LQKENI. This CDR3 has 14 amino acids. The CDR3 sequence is CASSPPGGDYEQYF.

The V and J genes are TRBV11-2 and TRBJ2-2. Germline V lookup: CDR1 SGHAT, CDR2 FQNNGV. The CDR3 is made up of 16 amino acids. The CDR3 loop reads CASSDSWESITGELFF.

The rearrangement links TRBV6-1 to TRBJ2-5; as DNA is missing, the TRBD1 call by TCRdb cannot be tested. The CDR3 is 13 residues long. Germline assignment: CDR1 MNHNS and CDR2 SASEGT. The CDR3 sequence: CASSGTGGETQYF.

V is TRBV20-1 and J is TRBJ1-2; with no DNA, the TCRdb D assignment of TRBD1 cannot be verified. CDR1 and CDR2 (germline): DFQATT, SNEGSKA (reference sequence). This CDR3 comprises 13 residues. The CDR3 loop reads CSARPDRGYGYTF.

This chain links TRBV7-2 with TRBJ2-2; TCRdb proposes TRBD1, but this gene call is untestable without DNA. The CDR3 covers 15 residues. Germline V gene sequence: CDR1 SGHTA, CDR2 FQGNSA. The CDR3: CASSATGPNTGELFF.

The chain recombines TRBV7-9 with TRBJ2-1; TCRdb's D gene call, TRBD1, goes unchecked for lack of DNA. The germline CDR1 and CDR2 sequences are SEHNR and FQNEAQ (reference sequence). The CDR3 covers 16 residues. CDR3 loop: CASSLRGAGSYNEQFF.

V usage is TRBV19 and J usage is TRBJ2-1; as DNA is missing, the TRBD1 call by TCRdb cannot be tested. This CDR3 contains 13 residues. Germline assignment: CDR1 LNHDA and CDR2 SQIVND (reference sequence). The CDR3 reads CASSLLAGNEQFF.